These T cell receptor beta chains were read from a single sample in a study of blood T cell repertoires in COVID-19. TCRdb's table, derived via immunoSEQ multiplex PCR, lists solely in-frame clones and lacks some. This table holds approximately 50,000 clones, around 82% found once. Specimen: peripheral blood. The receptors were gathered from a human donor in a cohort sampled during active COVID-19. Both conserved end residues are trimmed from each CDR3. Fields, in order: CDR3 protein, V gene, J gene.

CDR3aa: ASSLVVGVNTEAF
v_gene: TRBV5-1
j_gene: TRBJ1-1

CDR3aa: ATSVPGQGASGELF
v_gene: TRBV24-1
j_gene: TRBJ2-2

CDR3aa: ASGPGGIARAS
v_gene: TRBV12-3/TRBV12-4
j_gene: TRBJ1-1

CDR3aa: ASSQGGPSYTQY
v_gene: TRBV4-1
j_gene: TRBJ2-3

CDR3aa: ASSDGTATNEKLF
v_gene: TRBV6-1
j_gene: TRBJ1-4

CDR3aa: ASSDTLAAGQGTDTQY
v_gene: TRBV6-1
j_gene: TRBJ2-3

CDR3aa: ASSLVAGANYGYT
v_gene: TRBV7-2
j_gene: TRBJ1-2

CDR3aa: ASSPRDRVGEQY
v_gene: TRBV11-1
j_gene: TRBJ2-7

CDR3aa: ASSGRTGRASGANVLT
v_gene: TRBV19
j_gene: TRBJ2-6

CDR3aa: ASSQQGSNSPLR
v_gene: TRBV10-2
j_gene: TRBJ1-6

CDR3aa: ASSLGGRGTDTQY
v_gene: TRBV5-8
j_gene: TRBJ2-3

CDR3aa: AWSAGNQPQH
v_gene: TRBV30
j_gene: TRBJ1-5

CDR3aa: AISMTSGGYEQY
v_gene: TRBV10-3
j_gene: TRBJ2-7

CDR3aa: ASSDPGQGRDTQY
v_gene: TRBV10-2
j_gene: TRBJ2-3

CDR3aa: ASSLAGGGPGYT
v_gene: TRBV5-5
j_gene: TRBJ1-2

CDR3aa: ASRGQGGEKLF
v_gene: TRBV12-3/TRBV12-4
j_gene: TRBJ1-4

CDR3aa: ASSVSRGDTQY
v_gene: TRBV6-4
j_gene: TRBJ2-3

CDR3aa: ASSFGGGADEQY
v_gene: TRBV5-1
j_gene: TRBJ2-7

CDR3aa: ASSSRGGYGYT
v_gene: TRBV6-5
j_gene: TRBJ1-2

CDR3aa: APPLTLEDFREKLF
v_gene: TRBV2
j_gene: TRBJ1-4

CDR3aa: ASSPRVPGELF
v_gene: TRBV12-3/TRBV12-4
j_gene: TRBJ2-2

CDR3aa: ASRPRPNTEAF
v_gene: TRBV12-3/TRBV12-4
j_gene: TRBJ1-1

CDR3aa: SHTAGSTEAF
v_gene: TRBV29-1
j_gene: TRBJ1-1

CDR3aa: ASSPQGFTDTQY
v_gene: TRBV10-2
j_gene: TRBJ2-3

CDR3aa: ASAGTGGAVGGELF
v_gene: TRBV7-3
j_gene: TRBJ2-2

CDR3aa: ASSVSGQGDTEAF
v_gene: TRBV9
j_gene: TRBJ1-1

CDR3aa: ASREHRGRTDTQY
v_gene: TRBV2
j_gene: TRBJ2-3

CDR3aa: ASSIYRGAKNIQY
v_gene: TRBV19
j_gene: TRBJ2-4

CDR3aa: ASTPGGFPGTEAF
v_gene: TRBV5-8
j_gene: TRBJ1-1

CDR3aa: ASSLGTRGDTQY
v_gene: TRBV5-6
j_gene: TRBJ2-3

CDR3aa: ATSDPLNIQY
v_gene: TRBV24-1
j_gene: TRBJ2-4

CDR3aa: ASSPLGGNSYEQY
v_gene: TRBV18
j_gene: TRBJ2-7

CDR3aa: ASSLASPIATGELF
v_gene: TRBV11-3
j_gene: TRBJ2-2